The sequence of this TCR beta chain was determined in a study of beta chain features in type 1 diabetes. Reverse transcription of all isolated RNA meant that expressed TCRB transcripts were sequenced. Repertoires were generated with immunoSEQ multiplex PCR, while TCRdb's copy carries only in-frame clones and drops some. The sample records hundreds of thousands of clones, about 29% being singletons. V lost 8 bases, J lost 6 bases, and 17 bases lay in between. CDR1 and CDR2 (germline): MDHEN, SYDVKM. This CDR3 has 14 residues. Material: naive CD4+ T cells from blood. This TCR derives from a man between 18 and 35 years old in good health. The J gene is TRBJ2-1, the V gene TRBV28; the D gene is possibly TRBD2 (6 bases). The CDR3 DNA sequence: TGTGCCAGCTCGAACCTGGGAGGTACCAATGAGCAGTTCTTC. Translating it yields CASSNLGGTNEQFF.